This T cell receptor (beta chain) was retrieved from a study of T cells in Graves' hyperthyroidism and ophthalmopathy. Study results and limitations: Appearing also in blood were most of the thyroid clonotypes expanded above 0.001.

There were TCR beta CDR3 regions amplified from RNA transcripts. Using the HTBI primer set, a first-round RT-PCR was run on the TCR CDR3. TCRdb processed the multiplex PCR reads anew with MiXCR; each CDR3 protein has one entry. The sample has hundreds of thousands of distinct CDR3 sequences; around 19% are singletons. Exclusion of patients followed from uncontrolled infection, other autoimmune disease, pregnancy or lactation. This clonotype was recorded a few times. Its target is unknown. V lost 6 bases to trimming and J lost 14 bases, with 17 bases between them. CDR1 and CDR2 (germline): SGHVS, FQNEAQ. The CDR3 length is 12 residues.

The V call is TRBV7-8, the J call TRBJ2-1; D perhaps matches TRBD2 (5 bases). The sequenced sample was blood. This TCR was sampled from a man between 50 and 59 years old with Graves' ophthalmopathy. CDR3 region: CASRGATDLEFF. CDR3 nucleotide sequence: TGTGCCAGCAGGGGAGCAACCGATTTGGAGTTCTTC.